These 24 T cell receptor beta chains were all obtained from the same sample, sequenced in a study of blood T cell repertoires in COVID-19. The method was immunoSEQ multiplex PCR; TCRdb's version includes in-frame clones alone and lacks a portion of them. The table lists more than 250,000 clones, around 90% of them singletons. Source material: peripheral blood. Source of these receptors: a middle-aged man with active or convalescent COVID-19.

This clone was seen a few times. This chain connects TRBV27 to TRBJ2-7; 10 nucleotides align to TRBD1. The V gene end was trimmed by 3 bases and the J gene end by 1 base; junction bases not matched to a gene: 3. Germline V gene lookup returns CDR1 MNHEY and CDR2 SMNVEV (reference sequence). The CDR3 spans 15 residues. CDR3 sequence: CASSFLGQGSYEQYF. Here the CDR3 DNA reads TGTGCCAGCAGTTTCCTGGGACAGGGGTCCTACGAGCAGTACTTC.

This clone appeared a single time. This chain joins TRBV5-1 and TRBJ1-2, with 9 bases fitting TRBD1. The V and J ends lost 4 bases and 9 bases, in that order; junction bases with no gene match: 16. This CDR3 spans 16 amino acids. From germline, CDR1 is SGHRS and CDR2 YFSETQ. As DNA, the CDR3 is TGCGCCAGCAGCCCCTCGGACAGGGGATCACTGTTGAGCTACACCTTC. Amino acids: CASSPSDRGSLLSYTF.

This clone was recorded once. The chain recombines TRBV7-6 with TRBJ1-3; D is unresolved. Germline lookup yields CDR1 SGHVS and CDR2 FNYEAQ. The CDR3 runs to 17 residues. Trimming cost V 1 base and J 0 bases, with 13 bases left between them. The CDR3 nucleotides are TGTGCCAGCAGCTTAGGGGCAAGGGAGGACTCTGGAAACACCATATATTTT. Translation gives CASSLGAREDSGNTIYF.

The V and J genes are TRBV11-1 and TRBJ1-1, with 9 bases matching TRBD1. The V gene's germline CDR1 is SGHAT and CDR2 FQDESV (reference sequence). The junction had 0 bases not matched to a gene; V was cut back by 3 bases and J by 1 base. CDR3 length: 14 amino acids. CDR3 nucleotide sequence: TGTGCCAGCAGCTTGGGACAGGGGAACACTGAAGCTTTCTTT. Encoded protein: CASSLGQGNTEAFF.

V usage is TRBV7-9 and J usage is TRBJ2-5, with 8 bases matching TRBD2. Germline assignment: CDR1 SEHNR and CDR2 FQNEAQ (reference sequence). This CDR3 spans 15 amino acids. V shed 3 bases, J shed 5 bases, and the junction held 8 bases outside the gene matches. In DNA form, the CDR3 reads TGTGCCAGCAGCTTTAAGGGCGGGAGGACGGAGACCCAGTACTTC. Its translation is CASSFKGGRTETQYF.

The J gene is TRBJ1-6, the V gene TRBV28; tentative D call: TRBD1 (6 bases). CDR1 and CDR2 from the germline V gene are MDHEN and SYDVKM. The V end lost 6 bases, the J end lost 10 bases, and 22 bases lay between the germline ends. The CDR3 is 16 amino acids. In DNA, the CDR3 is TGTGCCAGCAGCCCAACAAGGCAGGGGATGAGCTCACCCCTCCACTTT. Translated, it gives CASSPTRQGMSSPLHF.

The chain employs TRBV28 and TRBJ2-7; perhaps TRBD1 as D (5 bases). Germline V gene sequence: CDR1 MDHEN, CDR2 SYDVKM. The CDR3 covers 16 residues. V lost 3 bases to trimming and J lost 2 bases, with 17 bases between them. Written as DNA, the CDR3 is TGTGCCAGCAGTTTTGTTGCCCAGGGCGATGCCTACGAGCAGTACTTC. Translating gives CASSFVAQGDAYEQYF.

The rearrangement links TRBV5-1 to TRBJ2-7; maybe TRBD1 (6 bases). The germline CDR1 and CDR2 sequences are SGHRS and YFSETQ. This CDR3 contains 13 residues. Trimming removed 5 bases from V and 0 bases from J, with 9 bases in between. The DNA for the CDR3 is TGCGCCAGCAGACAGGGCCTCTCCTACGAGCAGTACTTC. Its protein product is CASRQGLSYEQYF. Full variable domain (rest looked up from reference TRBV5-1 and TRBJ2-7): KAGVTQTPRYLIKTRGQQVTLSCSPISGHRSVSWYQQTPGQGLQFLFEYFSETQRNKGNFPGRFSGRQFSNSRSEMNVSTLELGDSALYLCASRQGLSYEQYFGPGTRLTVT.

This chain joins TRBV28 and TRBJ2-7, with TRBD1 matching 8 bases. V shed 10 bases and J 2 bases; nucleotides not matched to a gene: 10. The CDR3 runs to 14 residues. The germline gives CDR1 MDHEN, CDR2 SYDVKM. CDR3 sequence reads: CATVARDRTYEQYF. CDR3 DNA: TGTGCCACGGTCGCCCGGGACAGGACCTACGAGCAGTACTTC.

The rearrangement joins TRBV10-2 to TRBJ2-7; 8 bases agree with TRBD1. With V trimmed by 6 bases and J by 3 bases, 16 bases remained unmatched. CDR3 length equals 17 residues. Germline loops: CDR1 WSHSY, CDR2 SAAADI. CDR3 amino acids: CASRGAGDRRNYYEQYF. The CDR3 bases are TGCGCCAGCAGGGGGGCTGGGGACAGGCGAAATTACTACGAGCAGTACTTC.

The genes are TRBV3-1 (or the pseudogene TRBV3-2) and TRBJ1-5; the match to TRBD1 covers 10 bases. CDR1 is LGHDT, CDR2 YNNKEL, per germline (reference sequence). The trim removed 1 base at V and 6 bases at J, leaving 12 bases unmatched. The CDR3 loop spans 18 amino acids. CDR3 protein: CASSQGYPTGGQSQPQHF. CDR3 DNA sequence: TGTGCCAGCAGCCAAGGATACCCGACAGGGGGCCAGAGTCAGCCCCAGCATTTT.

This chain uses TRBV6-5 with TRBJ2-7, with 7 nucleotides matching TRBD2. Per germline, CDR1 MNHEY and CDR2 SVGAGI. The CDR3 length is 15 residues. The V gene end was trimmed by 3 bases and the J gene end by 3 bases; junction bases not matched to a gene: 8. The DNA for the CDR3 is TGTGCCAGCAGTTATTCTAATCGGGGGGACTACGAGCAGTACTTC. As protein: CASSYSNRGDYEQYF.

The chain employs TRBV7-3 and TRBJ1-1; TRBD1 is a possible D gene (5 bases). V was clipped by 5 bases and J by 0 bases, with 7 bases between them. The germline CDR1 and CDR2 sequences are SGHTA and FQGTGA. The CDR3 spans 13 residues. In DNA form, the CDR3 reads TGTGCCAGCAGCGCGACAGTGAACACTGAAGCTTTCTTT. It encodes CASSATVNTEAFF.

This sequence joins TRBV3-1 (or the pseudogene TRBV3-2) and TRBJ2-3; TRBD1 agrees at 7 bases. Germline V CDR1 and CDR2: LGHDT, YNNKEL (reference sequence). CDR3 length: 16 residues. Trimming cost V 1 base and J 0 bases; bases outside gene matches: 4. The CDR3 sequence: CASSQVTRGSTDTQYF. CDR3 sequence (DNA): TGTGCCAGCAGCCAAGTAACCAGGGGGAGCACAGATACGCAGTATTTT.

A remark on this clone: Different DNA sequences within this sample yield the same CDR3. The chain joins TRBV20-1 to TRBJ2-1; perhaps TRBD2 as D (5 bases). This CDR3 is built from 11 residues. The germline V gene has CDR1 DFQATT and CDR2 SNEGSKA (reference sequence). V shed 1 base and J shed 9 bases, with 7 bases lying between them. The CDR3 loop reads CSARGAGEQFF. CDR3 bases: TGCAGTGCTAGAGGGGCGGGTGAGCAGTTCTTC.

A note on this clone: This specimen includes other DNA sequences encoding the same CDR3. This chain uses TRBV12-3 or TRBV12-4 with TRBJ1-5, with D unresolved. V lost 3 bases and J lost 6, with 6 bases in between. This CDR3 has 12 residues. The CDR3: CASSFEGQPQHF. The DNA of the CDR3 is TGTGCCAGCAGTTTTGAGGGTCAGCCCCAGCATTTT.

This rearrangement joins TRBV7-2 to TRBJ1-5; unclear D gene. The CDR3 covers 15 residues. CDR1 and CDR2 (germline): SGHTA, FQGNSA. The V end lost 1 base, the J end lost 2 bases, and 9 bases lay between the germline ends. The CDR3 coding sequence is TGTGCCAGCAGCTTAGGGCAGGCCCGCAATCAGCCCCAGCATTTT. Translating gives CASSLGQARNQPQHF.

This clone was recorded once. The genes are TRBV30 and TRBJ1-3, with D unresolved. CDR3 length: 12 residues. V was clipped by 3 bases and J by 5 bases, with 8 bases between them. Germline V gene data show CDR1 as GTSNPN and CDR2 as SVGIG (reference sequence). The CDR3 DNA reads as TGTGCCTGGAGCCAAACTAGAAACACCATATATTTT. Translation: CAWSQTRNTIYF.

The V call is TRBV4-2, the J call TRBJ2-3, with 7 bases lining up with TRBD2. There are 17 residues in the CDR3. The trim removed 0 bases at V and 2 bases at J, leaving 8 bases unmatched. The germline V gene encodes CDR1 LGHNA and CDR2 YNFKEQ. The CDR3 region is CASSQDLLADLTDTQYF. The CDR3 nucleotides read TGTGCCAGCAGCCAAGATCTTCTAGCGGACCTCACAGATACGCAGTATTTT.

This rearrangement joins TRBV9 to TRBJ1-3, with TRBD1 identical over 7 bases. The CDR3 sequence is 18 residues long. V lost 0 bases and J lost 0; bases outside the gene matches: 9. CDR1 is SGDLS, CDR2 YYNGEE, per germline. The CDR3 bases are TGTGCCAGCAGCGTAGCCCCGACAGGGTCCGACTCTGGAAACACCATATATTTT. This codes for CASSVAPTGSDSGNTIYF.

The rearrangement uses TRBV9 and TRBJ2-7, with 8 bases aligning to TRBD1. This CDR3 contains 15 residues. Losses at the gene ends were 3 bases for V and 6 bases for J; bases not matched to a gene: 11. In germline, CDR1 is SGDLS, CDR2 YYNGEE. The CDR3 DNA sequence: TGTGCCAGCAGCGCCTGGGGGGACAGGCCCCGCGAGCAGTACTTC. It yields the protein CASSAWGDRPREQYF.

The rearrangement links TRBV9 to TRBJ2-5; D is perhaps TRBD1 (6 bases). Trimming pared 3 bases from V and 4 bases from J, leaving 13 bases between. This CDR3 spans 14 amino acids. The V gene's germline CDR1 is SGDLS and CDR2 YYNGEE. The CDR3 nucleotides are TGTGCCAGCAGCGGCCGACAGGAGAGAGAGACCCAGTACTTC. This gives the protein CASSGRQERETQYF.

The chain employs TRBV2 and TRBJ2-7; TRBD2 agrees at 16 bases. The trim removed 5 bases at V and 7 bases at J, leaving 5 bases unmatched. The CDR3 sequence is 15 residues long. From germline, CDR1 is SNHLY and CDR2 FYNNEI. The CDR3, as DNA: TGTGCCAGCAGTCGGGGACTAGCGGGGGGGCAGGAGCAGTACTTC. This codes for CASSRGLAGGQEQYF.

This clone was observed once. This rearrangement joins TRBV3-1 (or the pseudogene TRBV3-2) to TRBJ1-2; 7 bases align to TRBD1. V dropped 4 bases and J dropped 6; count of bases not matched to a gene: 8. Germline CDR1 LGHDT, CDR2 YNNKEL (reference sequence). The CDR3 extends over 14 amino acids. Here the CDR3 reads CASSPGQARHGYTF. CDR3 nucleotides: TGTGCCAGCAGCCCAGGACAGGCCAGGCATGGCTACACCTTC.